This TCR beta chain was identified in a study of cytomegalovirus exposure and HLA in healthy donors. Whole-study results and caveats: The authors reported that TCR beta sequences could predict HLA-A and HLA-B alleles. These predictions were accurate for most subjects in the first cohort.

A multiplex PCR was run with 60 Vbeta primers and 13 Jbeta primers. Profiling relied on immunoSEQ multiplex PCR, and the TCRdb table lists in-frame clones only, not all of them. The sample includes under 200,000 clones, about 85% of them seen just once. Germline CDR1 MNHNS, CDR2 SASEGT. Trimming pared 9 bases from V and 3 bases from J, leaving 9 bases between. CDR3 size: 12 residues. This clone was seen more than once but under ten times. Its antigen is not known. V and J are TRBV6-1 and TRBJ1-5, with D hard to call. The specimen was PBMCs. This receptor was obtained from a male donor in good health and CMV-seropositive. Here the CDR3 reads CASYSYNQPQHF. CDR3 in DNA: TGTGCCAGTTACAGTTACAATCAGCCCCAGCATTTT.